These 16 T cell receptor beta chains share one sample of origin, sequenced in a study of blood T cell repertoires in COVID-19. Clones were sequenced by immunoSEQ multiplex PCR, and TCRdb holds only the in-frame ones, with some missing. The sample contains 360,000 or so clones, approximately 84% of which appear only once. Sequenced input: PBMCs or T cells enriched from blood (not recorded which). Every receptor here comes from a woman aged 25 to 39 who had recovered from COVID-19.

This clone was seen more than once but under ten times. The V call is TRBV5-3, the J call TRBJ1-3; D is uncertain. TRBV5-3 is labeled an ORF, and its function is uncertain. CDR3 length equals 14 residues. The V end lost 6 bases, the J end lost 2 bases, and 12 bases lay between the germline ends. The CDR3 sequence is CARIRGYPGNTIYF. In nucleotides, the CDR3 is TGTGCCAGAATTCGAGGGTATCCTGGAAACACCATATATTTT.

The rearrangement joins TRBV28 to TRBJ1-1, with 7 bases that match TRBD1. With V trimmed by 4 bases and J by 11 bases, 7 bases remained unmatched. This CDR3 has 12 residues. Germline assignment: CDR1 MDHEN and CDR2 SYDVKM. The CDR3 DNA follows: TGTGCCAGCAGTTCCGAGACAGGGCGGGCTTTCTTT. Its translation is CASSSETGRAFF. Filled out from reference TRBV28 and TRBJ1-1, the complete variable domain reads DVKVTQSSRYLVKRTGEKVFLECVQDMDHENMFWYRQDPGLGLRLIYFSYDVKMKEKGDIPEGYSVSREKKERFSLILESASTNQTSMYLCASSSETGRAFFGQGTRLTVV.

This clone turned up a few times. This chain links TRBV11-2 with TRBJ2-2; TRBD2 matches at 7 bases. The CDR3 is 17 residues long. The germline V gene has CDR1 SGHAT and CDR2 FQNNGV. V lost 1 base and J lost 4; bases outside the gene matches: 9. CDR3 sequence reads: CASSLVWGEGFTGELFF. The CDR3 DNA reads TGTGCCAGCAGCTTAGTCTGGGGGGAGGGTTTCACCGGGGAGCTGTTTTTT.

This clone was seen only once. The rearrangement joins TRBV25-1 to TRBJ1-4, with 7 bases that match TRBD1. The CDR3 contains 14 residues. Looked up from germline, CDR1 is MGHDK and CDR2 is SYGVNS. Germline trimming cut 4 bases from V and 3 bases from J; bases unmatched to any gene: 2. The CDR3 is CASSARGSNEKLFF. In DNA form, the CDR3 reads TGTGCCAGCAGTGCCAGGGGGTCTAATGAAAAACTGTTTTTT.

The CDR3 coding sequence is TGTGCCAGCAGCTCGTACCGGGACAGGGTGGACGAGCAGTACTTC. Amino acids: CASSSYRDRVDEQYF. This chain links TRBV5-6 with TRBJ2-7, with 9 bases that match TRBD1. CDR1 and CDR2 (germline): SGHDT, YYEEEE. J gave up 5 bases and V 3 bases, and 9 bases lay outside the gene matches. This CDR3 has 15 amino acids.

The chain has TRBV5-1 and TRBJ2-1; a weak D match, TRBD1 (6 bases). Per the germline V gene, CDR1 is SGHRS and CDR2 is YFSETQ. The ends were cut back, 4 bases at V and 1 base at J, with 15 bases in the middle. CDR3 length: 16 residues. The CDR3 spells CASSPDVGQSYNEQFF. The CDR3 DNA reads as TGCGCCAGCAGCCCCGATGTCGGACAGTCCTACAATGAGCAGTTCTTC.

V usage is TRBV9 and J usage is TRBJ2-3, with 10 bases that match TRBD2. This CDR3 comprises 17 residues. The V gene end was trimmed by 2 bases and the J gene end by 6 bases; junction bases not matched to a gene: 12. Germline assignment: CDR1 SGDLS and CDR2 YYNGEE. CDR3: CASSVRGGLAGADTQYF. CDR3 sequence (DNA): TGTGCCAGCAGCGTCCGGGGGGGGCTAGCGGGAGCGGATACGCAGTATTTT.

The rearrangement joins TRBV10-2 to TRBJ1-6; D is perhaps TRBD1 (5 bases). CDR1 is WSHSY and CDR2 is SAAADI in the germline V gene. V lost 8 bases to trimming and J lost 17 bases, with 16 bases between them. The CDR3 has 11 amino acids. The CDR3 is CASRDGTGIHF. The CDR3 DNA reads TGCGCCAGCCGGGATGGGACTGGGATCCACTTT.

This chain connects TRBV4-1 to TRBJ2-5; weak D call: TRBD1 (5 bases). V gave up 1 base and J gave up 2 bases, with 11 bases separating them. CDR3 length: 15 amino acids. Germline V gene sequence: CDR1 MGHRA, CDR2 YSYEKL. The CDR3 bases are TGCGCCAGCAGCCAAGGAACAGGCGGTCAAGAGACCCAGTACTTC. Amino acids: CASSQGTGGQETQYF.

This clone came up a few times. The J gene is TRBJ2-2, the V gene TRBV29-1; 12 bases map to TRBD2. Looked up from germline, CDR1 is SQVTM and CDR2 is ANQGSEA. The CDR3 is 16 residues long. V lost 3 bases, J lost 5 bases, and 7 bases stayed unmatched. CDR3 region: CSVEYRLAGETGELFF. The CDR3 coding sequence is TGCAGCGTTGAGTATAGACTAGCGGGAGAAACCGGGGAGCTGTTTTTT.

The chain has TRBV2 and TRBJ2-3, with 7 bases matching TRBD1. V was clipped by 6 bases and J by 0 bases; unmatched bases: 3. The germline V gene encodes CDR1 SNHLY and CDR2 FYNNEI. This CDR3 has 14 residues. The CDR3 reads CASRNRGSTDTQYF. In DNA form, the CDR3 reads TGTGCCAGCAGGAACAGGGGTAGCACAGATACGCAGTATTTT. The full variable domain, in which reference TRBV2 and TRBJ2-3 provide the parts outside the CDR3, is EPEVTQTPSHQVTQMGQEVILRCVPISNHLYFYWYRQILGQKVEFLVSFYNNEISEKSEIFDDQFSVERPDGSNFTLKIRSTKLEDSAMYFCASRNRGSTDTQYFGPGTRLTVL.

The CDR3 region is CASSDWRIEKLFF. The CDR3 bases are TGTGCCAGCAGTGATTGGCGGATTGAAAAACTGTTTTTT. The chain uses TRBV6-1 and TRBJ1-4; D gene unclear. V dropped 3 bases and J dropped 7 bases, with 9 bases sitting between them. The germline CDR1 and CDR2 sequences are MNHNS and SASEGT. This CDR3 has 13 amino acids.

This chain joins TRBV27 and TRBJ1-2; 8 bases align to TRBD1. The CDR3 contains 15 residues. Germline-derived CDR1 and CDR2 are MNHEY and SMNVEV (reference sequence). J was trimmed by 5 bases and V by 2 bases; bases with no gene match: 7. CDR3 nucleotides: TGTGCCAGCAGTTTAAGGGGGACAGGAGGGTATGGCTACACCTTC. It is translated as CASSLRGTGGYGYTF.

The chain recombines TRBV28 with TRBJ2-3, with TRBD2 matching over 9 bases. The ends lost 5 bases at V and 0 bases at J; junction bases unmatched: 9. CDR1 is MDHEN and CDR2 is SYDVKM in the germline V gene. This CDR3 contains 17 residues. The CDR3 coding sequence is TGTGCCAGCAGTCTCCCCGGACTAGCGAGAAGCACAGATACGCAGTATTTT. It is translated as CASSLPGLARSTDTQYF. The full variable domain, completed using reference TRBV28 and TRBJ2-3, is DVKVTQSSRYLVKRTGEKVFLECVQDMDHENMFWYRQDPGLGLRLIYFSYDVKMKEKGDIPEGYSVSREKKERFSLILESASTNQTSMYLCASSLPGLARSTDTQYFGPGTRLTVL.

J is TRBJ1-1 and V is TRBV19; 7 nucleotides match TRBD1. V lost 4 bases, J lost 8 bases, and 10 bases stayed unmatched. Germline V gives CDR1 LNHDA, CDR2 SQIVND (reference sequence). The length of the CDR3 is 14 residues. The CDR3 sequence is CASSTADRASEAFF. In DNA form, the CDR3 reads TGTGCCAGTAGTACCGCCGACAGGGCCTCCGAAGCTTTCTTT.

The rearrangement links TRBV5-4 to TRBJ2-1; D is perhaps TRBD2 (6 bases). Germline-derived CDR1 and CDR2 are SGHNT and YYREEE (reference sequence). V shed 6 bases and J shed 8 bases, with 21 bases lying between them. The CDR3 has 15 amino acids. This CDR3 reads CASTRSGGLAHEQFF. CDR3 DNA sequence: TGTGCCAGCACCCGTTCCGGGGGTTTAGCCCATGAGCAGTTCTTC.